These T cell receptor beta chains were read from a single sample in a study of cytomegalovirus exposure and HLA in healthy donors. Method: immunoSEQ multiplex PCR; TCRdb's copy keeps in-frame clones and lacks some. Among 150,000 or so clones listed, roughly nine tenths were seen once. The material sequenced was PBMCs. The receptor source for this set is a man in his late teens or twenties in good health and CMV-seropositive. The CDR3 runs from the conserved cysteine through the conserved F or W. Fields, in order: V gene, J gene, CDR3 protein.

>TRBV29-1|TRBJ1-1
CSAARGNTEAFF
>TRBV5-4|TRBJ1-4
CASSSGGRGEKLFF
>TRBV28|TRBJ2-7
CASSPGDHNYEQYF
>TRBV7-6|TRBJ1-1
CASSVGGLNTEAFF
>TRBV7-9|TRBJ2-7
CASTAGSYEQYF
>TRBV7-8|TRBJ2-1
CASRLAGGSNEQFF
>TRBV11-2|TRBJ2-1
CASSFGLAGGNEQFF
>TRBV5-4|TRBJ1-2
CASSSRLGYTF
>TRBV4-3|TRBJ2-1
CASSQDQGRGNEQFF
>TRBV10-3|TRBJ2-7
CAISESTSGSLYEQYF
>TRBV7-3|TRBJ2-1
CASSSHPGLAGYSNEQFF
>TRBV6-5|TRBJ1-4
CASSWGQGASEKLFF
>TRBV30|TRBJ2-1
CAWTRVGNEQFF
>TRBV11-2|TRBJ2-1
CASSPSGGGPNEQFF
>TRBV7-3|TRBJ2-1
CASSSRQGSYEQFF
>TRBV28|TRBJ1-1
CASSPRRDRDEAFF